The clone carrying this T cell receptor (beta chain) was picked up one time. The sample is drawn from a study of blood T cell repertoires in COVID-19. Study overall: From the United States, Italy and Spain came samples of acute and convalescent COVID-19. PBMCs, B-cell-depleted T cells, or T cells provided the cDNA or gDNA that made up the material.

Trimming shortened V by 3 bases and J by 5 bases, and 10 bases separated the two germline ends. CDR1 is LGHNT and CDR2 is FRNRAP in the germline V gene. The CDR3 contains 14 residues. Original data processing: Reference gene primer amplification gave nucleated cell count estimates. Here immunoSEQ multiplex PCR was the method, and the copy in TCRdb shows in-frame clones only, minus some. V and J calls and clone size are those listed in that table; D and trimming were worked out from the DNA. Among under 130,000 clones listed, roughly 81% were seen once. This sequence originates from a human donor in a cohort sampled during active COVID-19. Sample: peripheral blood. The chain employs TRBV12-5 and TRBJ1-4; no clear D. The CDR3 DNA sequence: TGTGCTAGTGGTTTTTTACTCCCCAATGAAAAACTGTTTTTT. Amino acids: CASGFLLPNEKLFF.